These 3 T cell receptor beta chains came from one sample sequenced in a study of beta chain features in type 1 diabetes. Study-wide findings and caveats: There was a moderate but significant shortening of TCRB CDR3s in all four CD4+ subsets of Type 1 diabetes patients.

The study reverse transcribed the entire isolated RNA, so it sequenced expressed TCRB transcripts. Sequencing was performed with immunoSEQ multiplex PCR; in TCRdb, only in-frame clones are kept and a portion is missing. Counted here are 500,000 to 650,000 clones, 9.5% to 15% occurring once; the ten biggest clones make up roughly 0.12%. Which antigens these TCRs recognize remains unknown. Sequenced material: naive CD4+ T cells from blood. The source of these receptors is a man aged 25-40 years with type 1 diabetes.

Only a few counts were recorded for this clone. This chain connects TRBV25-1 to TRBJ2-2, with a weak D call TRBD1 (6 bases). CDR1 and CDR2 from the germline V gene are MGHDK and SYGVNS. The CDR3 sequence is 14 residues long. Trimming removed 4 bases at V and 6 bases at J, with 12 bases between. DNA of the CDR3: TGTGCCAGCAGTGCCCGGACAGTCTCCGGGGAGCTGTTTTTT. As protein: CASSARTVSGELFF.

This clone came up a few times. The same CDR3 arises from other DNA sequences in this sample as well. The gene calls are TRBV7-2 and TRBJ2-7; TRBD1 agrees at 7 bases. The V gene end was trimmed by 5 bases and the J gene end by 2 bases; junction bases not matched to a gene: 6. CDR1 is SGHTA, CDR2 FQGNSA, per germline. The CDR3 sequence is 14 residues long. CDR3 sequence reads: CASSPRQGPYEQYF. The CDR3, as DNA: TGTGCCAGCAGCCCCCGACAGGGCCCCTACGAGCAGTACTTC.

This clone was detected only a few times. The rearrangement links TRBV29-1 to TRBJ2-3; D is unclear. Germline CDR1 SQVTM, CDR2 ANQGSEA. The germline V and J ends were trimmed by 7 bases and 2 bases, with 7 bases remaining between them. The length of the CDR3 is 11 residues. The CDR3 protein is CSAVDTDTQYF. DNA of the CDR3: TGCAGCGCTGTAGACACAGATACGCAGTATTTT.